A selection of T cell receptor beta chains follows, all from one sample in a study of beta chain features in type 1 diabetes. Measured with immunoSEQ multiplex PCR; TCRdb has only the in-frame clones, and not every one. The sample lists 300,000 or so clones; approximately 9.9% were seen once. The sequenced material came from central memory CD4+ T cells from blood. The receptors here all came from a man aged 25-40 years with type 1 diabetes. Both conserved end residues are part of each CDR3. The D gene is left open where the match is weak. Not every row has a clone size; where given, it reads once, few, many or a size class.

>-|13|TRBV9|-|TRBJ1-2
CASRKEGSDGYTF
TGTGCCAGCAGGAAAGAGGGGTCTGATGGCTACACCTTC
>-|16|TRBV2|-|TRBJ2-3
CASRDRPLAATDTQYF
TGTGCCAGCAGGGACCGGCCGTTAGCGGCCACAGATACGCAGTATTTT
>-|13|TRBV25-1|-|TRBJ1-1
CASSVPSGSEAFF
TGTGCCAGCAGCGTCCCGAGTGGCAGTGAAGCTTTCTTT
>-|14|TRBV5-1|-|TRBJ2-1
CASSLGGIDNEQFF
TGCGCCAGCAGCTTGGGAGGGATCGACAATGAGCAGTTCTTC
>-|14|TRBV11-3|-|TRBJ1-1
CASSRTKGNTEAFF
TGTGCCAGCAGCAGGACAAAGGGGAACACTGAAGCTTTCTTT
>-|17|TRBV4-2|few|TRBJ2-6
CASSQESGISGANVLTF
TGTGCCAGCAGCCAAGAGTCGGGCATCTCTGGGGCCAACGTCCTGACTTTC
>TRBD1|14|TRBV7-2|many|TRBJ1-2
CASSLAGTGFGYTF
TGTGCCAGCAGCTTAGCCGGGACAGGGTTTGGCTACACCTTC
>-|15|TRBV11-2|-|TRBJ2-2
CASKWSGTSAGELFF
TGTGCCAGCAAATGGTCGGGGACATCGGCCGGGGAGCTGTTTTTT
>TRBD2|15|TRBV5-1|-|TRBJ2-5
CASFGGTSGGETQYF
TGCGCCAGCTTCGGAGGGACTAGCGGGGGTGAGACCCAGTACTTC
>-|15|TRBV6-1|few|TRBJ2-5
CASSEKTAGRETQYF
TGTGCCAGCAGTGAAAAAACGGCCGGCCGGGAGACCCAGTACTTC
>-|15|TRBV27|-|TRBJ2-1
CASSPNRDAYNEQFF
TGTGCCAGCAGTCCTAATAGGGACGCTTACAATGAGCAGTTCTTC
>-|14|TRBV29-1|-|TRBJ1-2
CSVEDQGQGLGYTF
TGCAGCGTTGAAGATCAAGGGCAGGGATTGGGCTACACCTTC
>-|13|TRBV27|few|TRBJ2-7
CASSFFQGHEQYF
TGTGCCAGCAGTTTTTTTCAGGGACACGAGCAGTACTTC
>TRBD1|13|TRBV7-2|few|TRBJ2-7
CASRRTGGREQYF
TGTGCCAGCAGACGTACAGGGGGCCGCGAGCAGTACTTC
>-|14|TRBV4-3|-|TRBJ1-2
CASSQVLGDYGYTF
TGCGCCAGCAGCCAAGTCCTGGGGGACTATGGCTACACCTTC
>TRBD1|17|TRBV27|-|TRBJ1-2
CASSPAWGTARNYGYTF
TGTGCCAGCAGTCCGGCTTGGGGGACAGCGCGAAACTATGGCTACACCTTC
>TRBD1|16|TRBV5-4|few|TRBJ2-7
CAMTRTGEGRGGEQYF
TGTGCCATGACACGGACAGGGGAAGGCCGCGGAGGTGAGCAGTACTTC
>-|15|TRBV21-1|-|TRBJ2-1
CASSRSAGNYNEQFF
TGTGCCAGCAGCAGGTCAGCGGGGAACTACAATGAGCAGTTCTTC
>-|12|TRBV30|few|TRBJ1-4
CAWSHKGTKLFF
TGTGCCTGGAGTCATAAGGGGACGAAACTGTTTTTT
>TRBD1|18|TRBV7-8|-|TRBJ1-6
CASSLAHRGESYNSPLHF
TGTGCCAGCAGCTTAGCGCACAGGGGAGAATCCTATAATTCACCCCTCCACTTT
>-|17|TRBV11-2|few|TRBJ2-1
CASSLTGAASSYNEQFF
TGTGCCAGCAGCTTAACGGGGGCCGCTAGCTCCTACAATGAGCAGTTCTTC
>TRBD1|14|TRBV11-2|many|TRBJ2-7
CASSLSDRGYEQYF
TGTGCCAGCAGCCTATCAGACAGGGGATACGAGCAGTACTTC
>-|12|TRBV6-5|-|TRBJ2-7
CATLRRGYEQYF
TGTGCCACCCTAAGGCGCGGGTACGAGCAGTACTTC
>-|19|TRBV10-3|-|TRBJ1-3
CAISDPDLRDSSSGNTIYF
TGTGCCATCAGTGATCCGGACCTCCGGGACTCTAGCTCTGGAAACACCATATATTTT
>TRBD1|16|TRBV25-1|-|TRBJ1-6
CASSAQGSSYNSPLHF
TGTGCCAGCAGTGCACAGGGGAGCTCCTATAATTCACCCCTCCACTTT
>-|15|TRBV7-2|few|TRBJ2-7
CASSPGGLQSYEQYF
TGTGCCAGCAGCCCCGGGGGGCTCCAATCCTACGAGCAGTACTTC
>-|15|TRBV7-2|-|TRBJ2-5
CASTPGDVRQETQYF
TGTGCCAGCACACCTGGGGACGTAAGGCAAGAGACCCAGTACTTC
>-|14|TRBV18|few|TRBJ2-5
CASSPATAQETQYF
TGTGCCAGCTCTCCGGCGACAGCCCAAGAGACCCAGTACTTC
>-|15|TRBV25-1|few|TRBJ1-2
CASSGSTNEFYGYTF
TGTGCCAGCAGTGGGTCCACCAACGAGTTTTATGGCTACACCTTC
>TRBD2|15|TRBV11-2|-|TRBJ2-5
CASSLFAGGQETQYF
TGTGCCAGCAGCTTGTTTGCGGGGGGCCAAGAGACCCAGTACTTC
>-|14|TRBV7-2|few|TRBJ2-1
CASSLGYVGDEQFF
TGTGCCAGCAGCTTAGGATACGTGGGGGATGAGCAGTTCTTC
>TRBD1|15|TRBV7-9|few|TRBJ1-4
CASSAGRQGDEKLFF
TGTGCCAGCAGCGCCGGCCGGCAGGGGGATGAAAAACTGTTTTTT
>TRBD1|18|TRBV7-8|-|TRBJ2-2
CASSLVPRLGTVSGELFF
TGTGCCAGCAGCTTGGTACCGAGGCTGGGGACAGTATCCGGGGAGCTGTTTTTT
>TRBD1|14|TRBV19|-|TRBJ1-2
CASRTGAGNYGYTF
TGTGCCAGTAGGACAGGGGCCGGGAACTATGGCTACACCTTC
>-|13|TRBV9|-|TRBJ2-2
CASSPANTGELFF
TGTGCCAGCAGCCCGGCAAACACCGGGGAGCTGTTTTTT
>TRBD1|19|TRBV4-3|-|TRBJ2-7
CASSQSDRGWAFGSYEQYF
TGCGCCAGCAGCCAATCTGACAGGGGATGGGCCTTCGGTTCCTACGAGCAGTACTTC
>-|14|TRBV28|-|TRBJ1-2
CASRTVLLGYGYTF
TGTGCCAGCAGGACCGTTTTGCTCGGGTATGGCTACACCTTC
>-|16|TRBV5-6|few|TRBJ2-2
CASSLGSIGNTGELFF
TGTGCCAGCAGCCTCGGAAGTATAGGGAACACCGGGGAGCTGTTTTTT
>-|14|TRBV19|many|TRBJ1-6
CASTAHGKDSPLHF
TGTGCCAGTACCGCCCATGGGAAGGATTCACCCCTCCACTTT
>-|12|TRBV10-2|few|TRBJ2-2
CASSENTGELFF
TGCGCCAGCAGTGAAAACACCGGGGAGCTGTTTTTT
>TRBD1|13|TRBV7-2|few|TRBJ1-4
CASSFQGTTGLFF
TGTGCCAGCAGCTTTCAGGGGACGACAGGGCTGTTTTTT